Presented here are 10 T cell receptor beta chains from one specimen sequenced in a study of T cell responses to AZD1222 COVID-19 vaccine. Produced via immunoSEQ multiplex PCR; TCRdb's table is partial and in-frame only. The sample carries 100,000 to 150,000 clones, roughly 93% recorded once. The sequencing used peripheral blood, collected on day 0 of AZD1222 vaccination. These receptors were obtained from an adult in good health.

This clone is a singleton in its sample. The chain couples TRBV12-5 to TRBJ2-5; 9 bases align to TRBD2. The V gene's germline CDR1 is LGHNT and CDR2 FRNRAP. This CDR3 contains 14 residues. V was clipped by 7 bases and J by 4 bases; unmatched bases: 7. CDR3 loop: CASEGAGGGETQYF. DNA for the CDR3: TGTGCTAGTGAGGGAGCGGGAGGAGGAGAGACCCAGTACTTC.

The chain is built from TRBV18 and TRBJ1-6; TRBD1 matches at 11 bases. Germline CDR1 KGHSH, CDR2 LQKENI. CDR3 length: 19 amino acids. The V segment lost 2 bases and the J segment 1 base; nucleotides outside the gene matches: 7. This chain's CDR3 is CASSPYPGQGASYNSPLHF. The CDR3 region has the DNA TGTGCCAGCTCACCATACCCCGGACAGGGGGCTTCCTATAATTCACCCCTCCACTTT.

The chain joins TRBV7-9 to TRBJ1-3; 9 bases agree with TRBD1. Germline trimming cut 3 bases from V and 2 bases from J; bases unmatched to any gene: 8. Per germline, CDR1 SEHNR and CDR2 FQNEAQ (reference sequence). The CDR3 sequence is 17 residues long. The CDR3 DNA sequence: TGTGCCAGCAGCTTTAGGGGACAGGGAGGTCCTGGAAACACCATATATTTT. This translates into CASSFRGQGGPGNTIYF.

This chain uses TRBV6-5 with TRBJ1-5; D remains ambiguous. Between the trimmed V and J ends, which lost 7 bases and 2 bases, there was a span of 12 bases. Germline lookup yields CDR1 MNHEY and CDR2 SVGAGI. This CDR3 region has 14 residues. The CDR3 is CASNLAGRNQPQHF. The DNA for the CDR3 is TGTGCCAGCAATCTTGCCGGGCGCAATCAGCCCCAGCATTTT.

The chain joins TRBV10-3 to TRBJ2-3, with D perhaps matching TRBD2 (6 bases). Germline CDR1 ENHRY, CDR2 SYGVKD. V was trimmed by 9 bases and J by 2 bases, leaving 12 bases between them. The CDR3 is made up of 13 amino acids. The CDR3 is CAISGLTTDTQYF. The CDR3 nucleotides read TGTGCCATTTCGGGACTTACCACAGATACGCAGTATTTT.

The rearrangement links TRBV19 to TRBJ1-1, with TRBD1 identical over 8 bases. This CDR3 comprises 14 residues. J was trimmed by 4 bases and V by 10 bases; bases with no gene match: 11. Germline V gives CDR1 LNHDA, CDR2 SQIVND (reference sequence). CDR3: CATRTGTESTEAFF. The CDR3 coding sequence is TGTGCCACACGGACAGGGACGGAGAGCACTGAAGCTTTCTTT.

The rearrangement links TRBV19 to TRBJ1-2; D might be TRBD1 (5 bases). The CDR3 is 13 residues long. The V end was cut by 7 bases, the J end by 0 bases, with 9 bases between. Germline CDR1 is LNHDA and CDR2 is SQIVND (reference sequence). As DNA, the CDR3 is TGTGCCAGTACGCGGGGACCTAACTATGGCTACACCTTC. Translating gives CASTRGPNYGYTF.

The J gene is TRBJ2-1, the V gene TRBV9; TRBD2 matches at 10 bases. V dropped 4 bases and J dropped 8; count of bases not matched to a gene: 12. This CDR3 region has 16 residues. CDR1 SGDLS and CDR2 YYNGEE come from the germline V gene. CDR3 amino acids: CASSLRTSGRVDEQFF. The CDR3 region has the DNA TGTGCCAGCAGCTTGAGGACTAGCGGACGTGTGGATGAGCAGTTCTTC.

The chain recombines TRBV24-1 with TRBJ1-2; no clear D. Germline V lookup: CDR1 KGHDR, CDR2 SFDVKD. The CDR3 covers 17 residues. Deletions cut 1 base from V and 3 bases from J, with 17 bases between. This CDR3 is CATSDLKDPSSHYGYTF. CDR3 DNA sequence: TGTGCCACCAGTGATTTAAAGGACCCCTCTTCTCACTATGGCTACACCTTC.

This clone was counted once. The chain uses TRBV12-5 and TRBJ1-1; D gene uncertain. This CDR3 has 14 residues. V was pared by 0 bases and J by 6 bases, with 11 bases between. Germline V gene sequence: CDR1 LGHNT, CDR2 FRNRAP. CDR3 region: CASGLVQKGPEAFF. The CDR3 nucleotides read TGTGCTAGTGGTTTGGTACAAAAGGGTCCTGAAGCTTTCTTT.